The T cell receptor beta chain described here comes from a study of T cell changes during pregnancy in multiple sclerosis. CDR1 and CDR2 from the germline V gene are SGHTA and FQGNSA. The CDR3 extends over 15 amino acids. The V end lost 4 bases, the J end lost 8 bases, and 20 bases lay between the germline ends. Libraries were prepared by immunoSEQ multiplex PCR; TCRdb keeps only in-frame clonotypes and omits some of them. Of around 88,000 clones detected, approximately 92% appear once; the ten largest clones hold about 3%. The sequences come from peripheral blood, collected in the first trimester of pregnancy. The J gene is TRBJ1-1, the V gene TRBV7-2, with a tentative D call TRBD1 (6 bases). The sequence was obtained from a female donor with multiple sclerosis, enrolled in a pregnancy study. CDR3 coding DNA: TGTGCCAGCAGCTCGAAAAGCGGACAGCGGACCGAAGCTTTCTTT. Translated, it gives CASSSKSGQRTEAFF.